This is a list of T cell receptor beta chains from one sample in a study of blood T cells in healthy people across ages. TCRdb passed the 5' RACE reads through MiXCR, listing each CDR3 protein once. The sample consists of about 1.1 million distinct CDR3 sequences, approximately 38% of them appearing once. Material: blood. These receptors all come from a man in his late teens or twenties in good health. Both conserved end residues are part of each CDR3. A D gene is named only where the DNA matches it firmly. Not all rows give a size; the values are once, few, many and, for expanded clones, a class.

V	size	J	D	DNA	CDR3
TRBV14	.	TRBJ2-3	.	TGTGCCAGCAGCCAAGATAGTACGGGGAACACGCAGTATTTT	CASSQDSTGNTQYF
TRBV21-1	once	TRBJ2-7	.	TGTGCCAGCAGCAGCTTAGCCGATGACAGGGAGTGCAACGAGCAGTACTTC	CASSSLADDRECNEQYF
TRBV29-1	.	TRBJ2-7	.	TGCAGCGTTGGGTCCGAATTCAGCGTCTCCTACAATGAGCAGTACTTC	CSVGSEFSVSYNEQYF
TRBV12-3/TRBV12-4	.	TRBJ2-1	.	TGTGCCAGCAGTTTTGGTAGTGAGCAGTTCTTC	CASSFGSEQFF
TRBV7-9	few	TRBJ2-1	TRBD1	TGTGCCAGCAGCTTAGAAAAAACCCGGACAGGGGGCATGGATGAGCAGTTCTTC	CASSLEKTRTGGMDEQFF
TRBV5-1	.	TRBJ1-2	.	TGCGCCAGCAGCTCTACCGGGGCCCCCTATGGCTACACCTTC	CASSSTGAPYGYTF
TRBV20-1	.	TRBJ2-1	TRBD2	TGCAGTGCTAGGGGAAAAGCGGGAGTTTACAATGAGCAGTTCTTC	CSARGKAGVYNEQFF
TRBV4-1	.	TRBJ1-2	.	TGCGCCAGCAGCCAAGAGGGGGCAGAATCTAACTATGGCTACACCTTC	CASSQEGAESNYGYTF
TRBV6-6	.	TRBJ2-6	.	TGTGCCAGCAGTTTAATGGGCAGCTCTGGGGCCAACGTCCTGACTTTC	CASSLMGSSGANVLTF
TRBV6-6	few	TRBJ1-2	.	TGTGCCAGCAAAAATTGGGATTTTGAGGGCTACACCTTC	CASKNWDFEGYTF
TRBV5-1	.	TRBJ2-1	TRBD1	TGCGCCAGCAGCTCGGGGACAGGGGAAGATGAGCAGTTCTTC	CASSSGTGEDEQFF
TRBV20-1	few	TRBJ1-2	.	TGCAGTGCTAGTCCGGGATCCTCGGACGGGGACTATGGCTACACCTTC	CSASPGSSDGDYGYTF
TRBV18	.	TRBJ2-2	.	TGTGCCCCCACACGGAGACTCACCGGGGAGCTGTTTTTT	CAPTRRLTGELFF
TRBV15	.	TRBJ1-1	.	TGTGCCACCAGCAGAGAGCAGGGGATCACTGAAGCTTTCTTT	CATSREQGITEAFF
TRBV7-2	.	TRBJ2-7	.	TGTGCCAGCAGCTTAGTACCAGGGGACGAGCAGTACTTC	CASSLVPGDEQYF
TRBV12-3/TRBV12-4	few	TRBJ1-1	.	TGTGCCAGCAGTTTGGGGCAGGCTCCTTTCTTT	CASSLGQAPFF
TRBV5-1	.	TRBJ2-3	.	TGCGCCAGCAGCCCTCTAAAAGGGGCCACAGATACGCAGTATTTT	CASSPLKGATDTQYF
TRBV7-2	many	TRBJ2-3	TRBD2	TGTGCCAGCAGTGTGACTAGCGGGGCCACCTCGACGCAGTATTTT	CASSVTSGATSTQYF
TRBV20-1	.	TRBJ2-5	.	TGCAGTGCTAGAGATATACCCCTCCAAGAGACCCAGTACTTC	CSARDIPLQETQYF
TRBV7-8	.	TRBJ1-1	TRBD1	TGTGCCAGCAGCTTACATCGGGTGACCGGGACAGGGGGCAATTCGATGAACACTGAAGCTTTCTTT	CASSLHRVTGTGGNSMNTEAFF
TRBV5-1	few	TRBJ2-7	.	TGCGCCAGCAGCCCCACGGGTACCAAAGGACAGAAAATGAACTACGAGCAGTACTTC	CASSPTGTKGQKMNYEQYF
TRBV10-3	.	TRBJ1-2	.	TGTGCCGTCAGTGAGGCAGGGGTCCTTAACTATGGCTACACCTTC	CAVSEAGVLNYGYTF
TRBV6-5	few	TRBJ2-3	.	TGTGCCAGCAGTGCCGGGACTTGGGGCACAGATACGCAGTATTTT	CASSAGTWGTDTQYF
TRBV14	.	TRBJ2-7	.	TGTGCCAGCAGCGAGTCAGGATCGAGACTCTACGAGCAGTACTTC	CASSESGSRLYEQYF
TRBV12-3/TRBV12-4	.	TRBJ2-6	.	TGTGCCAGCGGTTTGGGTAGATTGGGCTCTGGGGCCAACGTCCTGACTTTC	CASGLGRLGSGANVLTF
TRBV7-2	few	TRBJ1-4	.	TGTGCCAGCAGCTTAGGAGGGGAGGGTAATGAAAAACTGTTTTTT	CASSLGGEGNEKLFF
TRBV25-1	.	TRBJ2-5	TRBD2	TGTGCCAGCAGTGCCCCACTAGCGGGAAAAGAGACCCAGTACTTC	CASSAPLAGKETQYF
TRBV7-2	.	TRBJ2-2	.	TGTGCCAGCAGCTTCCGCCTCTCCGGTGACGGCGGGGAGCTGTTTTTT	CASSFRLSGDGGELFF
TRBV29-1	.	TRBJ1-3	.	TGCAGCGTTGAGTCCGTTGAGGAGGACTCTGGAAACACCATATATTTT	CSVESVEEDSGNTIYF
TRBV20-1	.	TRBJ2-7	.	TGCAGTGCTCCCAGCCAGTCCTACGAGCAGTACTTC	CSAPSQSYEQYF
TRBV7-9	few	TRBJ2-1	.	TGTGCCAGCAGCTTCGGACTGCTCGATGAGCAGTTCTTC	CASSFGLLDEQFF
TRBV9	.	TRBJ1-1	.	TGTGCCAGCAGCGGAAGTCGAACTGAAGCTTTCTTT	CASSGSRTEAFF
TRBV3-1	.	TRBJ2-5	TRBD1	TGTGCCAGCAGCCAAGGAGGGACAGGGGTTCAAGAGACCCAGTACTTC	CASSQGGTGVQETQYF
TRBV6-5	.	TRBJ1-1	.	TGTGCCAGCAGTTACTCGAAGCTGGGAGCCACTGAAGCTTTCTTT	CASSYSKLGATEAFF
TRBV18	.	TRBJ2-5	.	TGTGCCAGCTCACCACCGATATCGGTCGGAGAGACCCAGTACTTC	CASSPPISVGETQYF
TRBV5-1	few	TRBJ2-7	.	TGCGCCAGCAGCCTAGAGGGGACGGAACTCTACGAGCAGTACTTC	CASSLEGTELYEQYF
TRBV20-1	.	TRBJ1-6	.	TGCAGTGCTAGAATGGTAGGGGCGCCTAATTCACCCCTCCACTTT	CSARMVGAPNSPLHF
TRBV19	.	TRBJ1-1	.	TGTGCCAGTAGTATGATCTCAGGCACTGAAGCTTTCTTT	CASSMISGTEAFF
TRBV6-5	.	TRBJ2-7	.	TGTGCCAGCAGTTATGGGGGGACTCAGGGAACCCAGTACTTC	CASSYGGTQGTQYF
TRBV10-3	.	TRBJ1-5	.	TGTGCCATCAGTGACCCGGGGAAGGGGGATTATAGCAATCAGCCCCAGCATTTT	CAISDPGKGDYSNQPQHF
TRBV20-1	few	TRBJ2-2	TRBD2	TGCAGTGCAAGGACTAGCGGTTACACCGGGGAGCTGTTTTTT	CSARTSGYTGELFF
TRBV7-9	once	TRBJ2-7	TRBD1	TGTGCCAGCAGCTTAGGGTATCCAGGGGGAGCCGAGCAGTACTTC	CASSLGYPGGAEQYF
TRBV28	.	TRBJ1-1	.	TGTGCCAGCAGGTTTTCCGGGGCCTCCCAGGAAGCTTTCTTT	CASRFSGASQEAFF